This T cell receptor beta chain comes out of a study of beta chain features in type 1 diabetes. Study overall: Age and gender were similar between patients and healthy donors, as were cell yields. Study results and limitations: TCRB CDR3 length was moderately but significantly reduced in all four CD4+ subsets of Type 1 diabetes patients. Reduced insertions and increased deletions marked VDJ junctions in type 1 diabetes patients.

V lost 2 bases to trimming and J lost 2 bases, with 8 bases between them. Germline-derived CDR1 and CDR2 are SGHNT and YENEEA. The CDR3 is made up of 14 amino acids. Only one heparinised blood draw was taken per donor, and its volume averaged approximately 0.11 L. Worth noting for this clone: The antigen is unknown.

The study reverse transcribed the entire isolated RNA, so it sequenced expressed TCRB transcripts. The protocol was immunoSEQ multiplex PCR, while the TCRdb copy is restricted to in-frame clones and leaves out a portion. The data show some 160,000 clones, with roughly 10% seen just once and around 0.7% held by the top ten. The origin of this receptor is a woman aged 25 to 45 with type 1 diabetes. The material sequenced was central memory CD4+ T cells from blood. J is TRBJ2-3 and V is TRBV11-3, with D unclear. CDR3 protein: CASSLLDTTDTQYF. The CDR3 DNA reads TGTGCCAGCAGCTTATTAGATACCACAGATACGCAGTATTTT.